The entry below describes one T cell receptor (beta chain). These data are taken from a study of memory CD4+ T cells and cytomegalovirus serostatus. Study details: Healthy Belgian adult donors included 9 or 10 CMV-positive and about two dozen CMV-negative people.

The sort gate was single viable CD3+CD4+CD8-CD45RO+ cells for memory CD4+ T cells. Serum IgG to CMV pp150, pp28, p38 and p52 defined serostatus. In the study's own analysis: Out-of-frame sequences were removed, leaving a few million distinct TCRbeta sequences. Data came from immunoSEQ multiplex PCR; TCRdb stores just in-frame clones and leaves some out. V, J and clone size were drawn from that table, and D and trimming were deduced from the DNA. This sample carries approximately 42,000 clones, roughly three quarters of them seen once, and the ten largest clones take 0.9% to 1.2%. The material sequenced was memory CD4+ T cells from blood. The source is an adult in good health and CMV-seronegative.

This chain's CDR3 is CASSGSTRRGETQYF. In nucleotides, the CDR3 is TGTGCCAGCAGCGGCTCGACCCGGCGGGGAGAGACCCAGTACTTC. The rearrangement links TRBV7-2 to TRBJ2-5; possible D gene TRBD2, 6 bases. V lost 5 bases and J 4 bases, leaving 17 bases between the germline ends. CDR3 length: 15 amino acids. Per germline, CDR1 SGHTA and CDR2 FQGNSA.